The TCR beta chain described here comes from a study of cytomegalovirus exposure and HLA in healthy donors (dated by TCRdb to between 2016 and 2019). Study-level background: An earlier analysis of approximately 640 of the donors reported more than 250 Gb of sequence data and 120 million or so unique TCR beta sequences from about 200 million T cells. The genetic ancestry cluster associated with self-reported Caucasian donors included 65% to 90% of the 300 to 400 genotyped donors. The study used immunosequencing to profile the T cell repertoires of approximately 640 subjects and linked those repertoires to cytomegalovirus serostatus. Donor age, sex, ethnicity and CMV serostatus were collected together with the repertoire data. The number of typed donors differed by locus: roughly 629-640 for A, B, C, DRB1 and DQB1; 522 for DQA1; 600 to 610 for DPA1; and 400 to 480 for DPB1. Every repertoire in the discovery cohort had been generated on one and the same sequencing platform. An early release covering roughly 640 HLA-typed donors comprised about 290 gigabases of sequencing data and 65 million to 100 million unique TCR sequences. An earlier analysis of roughly 600 of the donors used high-throughput TCR beta sequencing to judge whether each TCR beta V gene segment behaved as functional or pseudogenic. Among under 450 genotyped donors of the cohort, an average of approximately 240,000 unique TCR beta nucleotide sequences were sequenced per donor, around a sixth of them non-productive. Roughly 5 DR-DQ haplotypes were handled as single units for association and clustering because linkage in the cohort was strong. The aim of the study was to test whether cataloging public T cell receptors could identify signatures of past pathogen exposure. A later analysis re-examined previously published TCR beta repertoires from more than 550 donors and added high-resolution HLA genotyping to investigate patterns of TCR occurrence. In addition to the first cohort of 666 subjects, a separate validation cohort of 120 different subjects was used. Both class I and class II loci were covered by HLA typing, at four-digit resolution. A later genetic analysis used genome-wide SNP genotypes for about 60% of the roughly 670 donors, treating that subset as a discovery cohort. The later analysis used no new phenotypic data to find candidate immune exposures, relying instead on TCR beta sequences and their occurrence across donors. To predict cytomegalovirus infection status, the study combined high-throughput TCR immunosequencing, statistical association of individual TCRs with disease status, and machine learning.

At the junction V is shortened by 7 bases and J by 3 bases; bases outside the gene matches: 12. The CDR3 covers 16 residues, taking in both the cysteine and the phenylalanine. Only the CDR3 DNA stays, 48 bases, in frame from base 1. CDR1 and CDR2, per the germline V gene, are MDHEN and SYDVKM. Library generation was performed with the immunoSEQ multiplex PCR assay. The multiplex PCR relied on a mix of 60 forward primers for TCR Vbeta segments and 13 reverse primers for TCR Jbeta segments. A multiplex PCR assay on genomic DNA amplified the CDR3 region of rearranged TCR beta genes. The amplified TCR beta libraries were sequenced on the Illumina HiSeq System as 87-base-pair reads. The authors' pipeline ran thus. In a later analysis, approximately 74 million unique TCR beta chains were counted across the 500 to 700 repertoires, and around 10 million of these chains were shared by at least two donors. Raw reads were error-corrected and collapsed into unique sequences by a nearest-neighbor algorithm in which closely related sequences were merged to remove PCR and sequencing errors. To assign V, D and J gene segments, CDR3 sequences were aligned to IMGT reference sequences. For a sequence to be retained, a match of at least six nucleotides to both a V gene segment and a J gene segment was required. A rearrangement was called productive if the CDR3 had no stop codons and remained in frame with V and J, and every other rearrangement was called non-productive. CDR3 was defined according to IMGT convention as the region running from the second conserved V-encoded cysteine to the conserved J-encoded phenylalanine. The earlier analysis of 500 to 650 of the donors excluded any sequence lacking an unambiguous match to a single V gene segment. In an earlier analysis of 500 to 750 of the donors, V segments were called functional above 56.7% productive rearrangements and were called segregating when the between-donor standard deviation exceeded 5%. To diagnose cytomegalovirus status from the catalog of TCR beta chain sequences, a statistical classification framework was built. V and J gene assignment, in a later analysis, came from comparing TCR nucleotide sequences with IMGT/GENE-DB human TR gene sequences. In a later analysis, CDR3 sequences and most-parsimonious VDJ recombination scenarios were assigned using the TCRdist pipeline. In a later analysis, every TCR beta chain was defined by the combination of its CDR3 amino acid sequence and its V-gene family, and reads without a unique V-gene family were dropped. A later analysis removed 550 to 700 highly shared, low-generation-probability nucleotide sequences to deal with suspected cross-contamination and a sequencing artifact. A later analysis calculated a clonal expansion index for each public chain from normalized within-repertoire ranks of inferred template counts. In a later analysis, generation probabilities were computed using a VDJ recombination model fitted to out-of-frame rearrangements, and the results were checked against IGoR. In a later analysis, hypergeometric tests were used to score TCR-TCR, TCR-HLA and TCR-CMV co-occurrence, with a repertoire-size bias correction applied to TCR pairs. To estimate false discovery rates, a later analysis permuted the HLA or CMV assignments 20 times. In a later analysis, co-occurring TCRs were grouped using DBSCAN, with TCRdist sequence similarity added in when clustering inside HLA-allele-positive subsets. Co-occurrence clustering excluded repertoires with fewer than 30,000 or more than 120,000 public chains, plus five with anomalous nucleotide sharing. This immuneACCESS table, as held by TCRdb, lists in-frame sequences with V and J called but not all clones. Of the missing ones, under half trace to an unresolved V gene in checked studies; the others have no known cause. That table furnishes V, J and clone size, whereas the DNA furnished D and trimming. The sample records about 250,000 clones, roughly 70% of which are singletons. The ten biggest clones cover under 3% of the sample.

What the work shows at the level of the full study, not this receptor alone: The classifier was reported to diagnose cytomegalovirus status with high specificity and sensitivity in both the original and validation cohorts. According to the authors, the approach could potentially be generalized to other disease states and immunological phenotypes. In vitro tests confirmed that a few of the cytomegalovirus-associated TCR beta chains recognize cytomegalovirus antigens. The earlier analysis of around 600 of the donors excluded 15 to 20 rarely observed V segments, including chromosome 9 orphons, because counts were too low. Across donors, most TCR sequences were observed very rarely, whereas some public TCRs were present in many individuals. Linkage disequilibrium might explain the correlated functional status among segregating V segments, but an unknown experimental factor could not be excluded. Roughly uniform sequencing depth across donors was assumed in presence/absence analyses, although this assumption may not hold. A later analysis found that HLA-associated TCR beta chains were more clonally expanded and had lower generation probabilities than equally common non-associated chains. Because some donors lacked HLA typing at each locus, the association tests relied only on the typed subset. In an earlier analysis of 450 to 750 of the donors, most TCR beta V segments appeared in productive rearrangements about 87% or about 30% of the time, broadly matching IMGT annotations. Strong co-occurrence of HLA alleles, especially DR and DQ, made assigning TCR associations to individual alleles difficult. A group of highly shared sequence variants was considered likely to be a technical artifact of the sequencing pipeline. Several of the top co-occurrence clusters appeared to be linked to parvovirus B19, influenza, CMV and Epstein-Barr virus, according to a later analysis. According to a later genetic analysis, donors in an Asian-associated ancestry cluster had fewer N-insertions in productive TCRs than the roughly 700-donor mean. Because the 87-base-pair reads could not distinguish some IMGT-functional V segments, including TRBV6-2 and TRBV6-3, those segments were excluded. Only TCR beta chains were sequenced in this cohort, and the absence of alpha or paired-chain data limited detectable features. A further reported finding was that TCR beta sequences accurately predicted the HLA-A and HLA-B alleles for most subjects in the first cohort. At a false discovery rate of 0.05, a later analysis linked around 17,000 TCR beta sequences to specific HLA alleles. A later analysis found that TCR association rates varied across HLA loci, with DRB1 alleles showing the most associated TCRs and HLA-C alleles the fewest. In a later genetic analysis, a missense DCLRE1C variant was associated with V-gene and J-gene trimming of TCR beta chains, and the association was replicated in an independent cohort. The study listed 164 TCR beta chains as associated with cytomegalovirus. According to a later analysis, most CMV-associated TCR beta chains appeared to be HLA-restricted, and the HLA associations seemed to be driven largely by CMV exposure. Immune exposure information for the cohort was limited to CMV serostatus.

A note on this clone: Its antigen specificity is not known. Base qualities are missing; no much larger clone stands one base away.

The cohort comprised approximately 700 healthy bone marrow donors. Cohort members were all nominally healthy when sampled, although unrecorded immune exposures were likely present. The donor tested CMV seronegative, placing the donor among the 300 to 400 seronegative members of the cohort. A peripheral blood sample was collected from each donor, and TCR beta sequencing was performed on peripheral blood mononuclear cells. Genomic DNA extraction from the blood cell samples was performed with the Qiagen DNeasy Blood Extraction Kit. In this chain, TRBV28 is recombined with TRBJ1-2; 9 bases in the middle match TRBD1. The sample was PBMCs. The receptor comes from a female donor in good health and CMV-seronegative. The bases are TGTGCCAGCACCTCACCGGGGGGGACAGGGCACTATGGCTACACCTTC. Translated, this gives CASTSPGGTGHYGYTF.